In this sample, the clone carrying this TCR beta chain turned up a few times. Its antigen remains unknown. This record belongs to a study of CD8 T cells in ankylosing spondylitis. Overall study findings and caveats: For ankylosing spondylitis blood, a TCR beta motif of seven to nine highly homologous variants appeared characteristic.

TCRdb re-called the 5' RACE reads through MiXCR, storing one row per CDR3 protein. The profile shows approximately 540,000 distinct CDR3 sequences, approximately 12% of them singletons. Germline V lookup: CDR1 SQVTM, CDR2 ANQGSEA. The ends lost 1 base at V and 9 bases at J; junction bases unmatched: 6. This CDR3 comprises 14 residues. Material for sequencing was blood, either unsorted or a sorted T cell fraction (not recorded which). The receptor's source is a male donor with ankylosing spondylitis. The chain links TRBV29-1 to TRBJ2-1; 10 bases map to TRBD2. This CDR3 reads CSVEGLAGASEQFF. CDR3 bases: TGCAGCGTTGAAGGGCTAGCGGGAGCGAGTGAGCAGTTCTTC.